Included here is one T cell receptor (beta chain) sequence, with context. Amplification used 60 Vbeta primers and 13 Jbeta primers. Assay used: immunoSEQ multiplex PCR; TCRdb lists only in-frame clones, some missing. The data contain roughly 150,000 clones, nearly 70% of them singletons. The record originates from a study of cytomegalovirus exposure and HLA in healthy donors. The CDR3 has 16 amino acids. Germline V CDR1 and CDR2: SGHTA, FQGTGA. Unmatched junction bases numbered 6, after V lost 1 base and J lost 4 bases. The chain couples TRBV7-3 to TRBJ2-1, with 8 bases matching TRBD2. Material: PBMCs. This TCR derives from a young man in good health and CMV-seropositive. The CDR3 spells CASSLKTSDKYNEQFF. The CDR3 DNA is TGTGCCAGCAGCTTAAAGACTAGCGATAAATACAATGAGCAGTTCTTC.